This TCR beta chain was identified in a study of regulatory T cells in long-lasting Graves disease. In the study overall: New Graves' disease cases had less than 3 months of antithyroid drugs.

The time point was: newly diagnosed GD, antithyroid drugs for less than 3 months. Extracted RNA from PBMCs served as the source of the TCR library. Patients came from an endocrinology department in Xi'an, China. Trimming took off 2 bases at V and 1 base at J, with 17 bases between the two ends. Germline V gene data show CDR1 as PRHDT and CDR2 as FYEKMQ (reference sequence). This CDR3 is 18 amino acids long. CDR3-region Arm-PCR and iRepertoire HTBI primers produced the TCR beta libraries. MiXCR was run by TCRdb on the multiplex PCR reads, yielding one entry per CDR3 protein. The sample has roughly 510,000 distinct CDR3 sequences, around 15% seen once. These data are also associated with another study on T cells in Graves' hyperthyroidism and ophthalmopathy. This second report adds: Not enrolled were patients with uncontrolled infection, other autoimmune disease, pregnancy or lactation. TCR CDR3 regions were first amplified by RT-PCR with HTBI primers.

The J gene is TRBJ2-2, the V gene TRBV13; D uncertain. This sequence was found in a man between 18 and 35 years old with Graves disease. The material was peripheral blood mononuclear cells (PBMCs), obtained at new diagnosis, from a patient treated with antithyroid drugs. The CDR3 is CASSLIRSLNLNTGELFF. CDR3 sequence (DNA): TGTGCCAGCAGCTTAATACGTAGTCTGAACTTGAACACCGGGGAGCTGTTTTTT.